One and the same sample provided the 27 T cell receptor beta chains below, sequenced in a study of T cells after yellow fever vaccination. TCRdb itself ran the 5' RACE reads through MiXCR, one entry per CDR3 protein. In the table there are over 130,000 distinct CDR3 sequences, 7.7% of which are singletons. The sample in question was CD4+ T cells sorted from PBMCs, obtained 5 days after the yellow fever booster vaccination. The receptors were sampled from a man aged 25 to 45 who received the YFV17D yellow fever vaccine.

The V gene is TRBV5-1, the J gene TRBJ2-1; D possibly uses TRBD1 or TRBD2 (5 bases each). Germline V lookup: CDR1 SGHRS, CDR2 YFSETQ. Deletions cut 3 bases from V and 5 bases from J, with 18 bases between. The CDR3 extends over 16 amino acids. The CDR3 DNA follows: TGCGCCAGCAGCTCCCTCCTATCCGGGACCAACAATGAGCAGTTCTTC. Residues: CASSSLLSGTNNEQFF. The whole variable domain, remainder taken from reference TRBV5-1 and TRBJ2-1, is KAGVTQTPRYLIKTRGQQVTLSCSPISGHRSVSWYQQTPGQGLQFLFEYFSETQRNKGNFPGRFSGRQFSNSRSEMNVSTLELGDSALYLCASSSLLSGTNNEQFFGPGTRLTVL.

This chain joins TRBV6-1 and TRBJ2-1; 10 nucleotides match TRBD1. J was trimmed by 6 bases and V by 7 bases; bases with no gene match: 12. Germline V gene lookup returns CDR1 MNHNS and CDR2 SASEGT. The CDR3 spans 16 residues. CDR3 nucleotide sequence: TGTGCCAGCACATCCCCCGGGACAGGGGTAACCAATGAGCAGTTCTTC. It specifies CASTSPGTGVTNEQFF.

This clonotype was counted at least ten times. V usage is TRBV6-6 and J usage is TRBJ2-3; D is undetermined. The CDR3 loop spans 12 amino acids. Germline CDR1 and CDR2: MNHNY and SVGAGI (reference sequence). The CDR3 coding sequence is TGTGCTTCAGGCGGTACCACAGATACGCAGTATTTT. Translated, it gives CASGGTTDTQYF.

This clonotype occurred a few times. The chain employs TRBV18 and TRBJ1-4, with D possibly TRBD1 on 6 matching bases. The CDR3 loop spans 15 amino acids. The ends were cut back, 3 bases at V and 3 bases at J, with 11 bases in the middle. Germline CDR1 KGHSH, CDR2 LQKENI. CDR3 bases: TGTGCCAGCTCACCGACAGGTCGTCCTAATGAAAAACTGTTTTTT. This codes for CASSPTGRPNEKLFF.

The sample holds many counts of this clonotype. V and J are TRBV7-2 and TRBJ2-2; TRBD2 is a possible D gene (6 bases). Germline loops: CDR1 SGHTA, CDR2 FQGNSA. The V and J ends lost 8 bases and 2 bases respectively, with 9 bases between them. The CDR3 is 13 residues long. The CDR3 DNA reads as TGTGCCAGCTTGGGGGGAAACACCGGGGAGCTGTTTTTT. Encoded protein: CASLGGNTGELFF.

This clonotype was picked up many times. The chain recombines TRBV20-1 with TRBJ2-7; 9 nucleotides match TRBD1. J was trimmed by 0 bases and V by 5 bases; bases with no gene match: 2. CDR1 is DFQATT and CDR2 is SNEGSKA in the germline V gene (reference sequence). The CDR3 consists of 13 residues. CDR3 residues: CSAGTGNSYEQYF. The CDR3 DNA is TGCAGTGCTGGGACAGGGAACTCCTACGAGCAGTACTTC.

The sample holds many counts of this clonotype. The rearrangement uses TRBV18 and TRBJ2-5; D ambiguous. V was cut by 3 bases and J by 4 bases, with 9 bases left in between. CDR1 and CDR2 from the germline V gene are KGHSH and LQKENI. The CDR3 contains 13 residues. The CDR3 region has the DNA TGTGCCAGCTCACCTTACGCAGTAGAGACCCAGTACTTC. Its translation: CASSPYAVETQYF.

This clonotype has a count of ten or more. The rearrangement uses TRBV2 and TRBJ2-5, with D perhaps matching TRBD1 or TRBD2 (6 bases each). V was trimmed by 7 bases and J by 1 base, leaving 16 bases between them. The CDR3 runs to 15 residues. The germline CDR1 and CDR2 sequences are SNHLY and FYNNEI. The CDR3 region is CASNSPGGTQETQYF. CDR3 DNA: TGTGCCAGCAACTCCCCCGGGGGCACCCAAGAGACCCAGTACTTC.

This clonotype was picked up many times. The J gene is TRBJ2-7, the V gene TRBV7-9; 10 bases match TRBD2. In germline, CDR1 is SEHNR, CDR2 FQNEAQ (reference sequence). The V and J ends lost 5 bases and 1 base, in that order; junction bases with no gene match: 5. The CDR3 sequence is 15 residues long. DNA of the CDR3: TGTGCCAGCAGCACAGCGGGAGGGAATTCCTACGAGCAGTACTTC. Its protein is CASSTAGGNSYEQYF.

This clonotype was observed at least ten times. V usage is TRBV20-1 and J usage is TRBJ2-7, with unresolved D. V was pared by 6 bases and J by 4 bases, with 10 bases between. Germline CDR1 reads DFQATT; CDR2 reads SNEGSKA (reference sequence). CDR3 size: 11 residues. The CDR3: CSASIEYEQYF. The CDR3 coding sequence is TGCAGTGCCAGCATCGAGTACGAGCAGTACTTC.

There are many counts of this clonotype. At one end, the junction sequence differs from germline, possibly due to a read error. The chain couples TRBV6-1 to TRBJ2-3; 10 bases map to TRBD1. CDR1 MNHNS and CDR2 SASEGT come from the germline V gene. The CDR3 consists of 15 residues. The DNA for the CDR3 is TGTGCCAGCAGTCAAGCGGGACAGGGGTTAGATACGCAGTATTTT. This gives the protein CASSQAGQGLDTQYF.

The sample holds many counts of this clonotype. The chain has TRBV7-8 and TRBJ2-5; D is unclear. V lost 5 bases and J lost 5, with 12 bases in between. Germline V gene lookup returns CDR1 SGHVS and CDR2 FQNEAQ. The CDR3 extends over 13 amino acids. Here the CDR3 DNA reads TGTGCCAGCAGCCTCCGGGTTCCGGAGACCCAGTACTTC. The encoded protein is CASSLRVPETQYF.

As to this clonotype: A much bigger clone sits one base away, suggesting this may be a read error. This chain connects TRBV14 to TRBJ2-1; D not resolved. The V and J ends lost 3 bases and 9 bases respectively, with 9 bases between them. This CDR3 contains 12 residues. The germline CDR1 and CDR2 sequences are SGHDN and FVKESK. The CDR3 loop is CASSQMCGEQFF. CDR3 DNA: TGTGCCAGCAGCCAGATGTGCGGTGAGCAGTTCTTC.

The table lists this clonotype with many counts. The V and J genes are TRBV12-3 or TRBV12-4 and TRBJ2-5, with D unresolved. V gave up 2 bases and J gave up 9 bases, with 10 bases separating them. This CDR3 has 12 amino acids. The CDR3 spells CASSLPGKAQYF. CDR3 bases: TGTGCCAGCAGTTTACCCGGAAAAGCCCAGTACTTC.

A note on this clonotype: A much larger clonotype is one base distant, so this may be a read error. The gene calls are TRBV5-4 and TRBJ1-2; possible D gene TRBD1, 5 bases. This CDR3 has 14 residues. CDR1 and CDR2 (germline): SGHNT, YYREEE (reference sequence). Trimming removed 5 bases at V and 0 bases at J, with 11 bases between. DNA of the CDR3: TGTGCCAGCAGGCGAGACAGAGCTAACTATGGCTACACCTTC. Protein: CASRRDRANYGYTF.

This clonotype was seen ten or more times. CDR3 sequence (DNA): TGTGCCAGTCGCTTAGGGGGGCAGGGGGCCTACGAGCAGTACTTC. It specifies CASRLGGQGAYEQYF. The chain combines TRBV7-2 with TRBJ2-7; weak D call: TRBD1 (7 bases). CDR1 and CDR2 from the germline V gene are SGHTA and FQGNSA. The length of the CDR3 is 15 residues. V dropped 9 bases and J dropped 2 bases, with 20 bases sitting between them.

This clonotype has at least ten counts. The chain recombines TRBV7-3 with TRBJ2-1; D perhaps matches TRBD2 (6 bases). CDR1 is SGHTA, CDR2 FQGTGA, per germline. With 5 bases removed from V and 7 bases from J, the gap between germline ends came to 18 bases. This CDR3 spans 15 amino acids. CDR3 loop: CASSLNGGLRNEQFF. CDR3 DNA: TGTGCCAGCAGCCTCAACGGAGGGCTCAGGAATGAGCAGTTCTTC. Combining the CDR3 with reference TRBV7-3 and TRBJ2-1 gives the whole variable domain GAGVSQTPSNKVTEKGKYVELRCDPISGHTALYWYRQSLGQGPEFLIYFQGTGAADDSGLPNDRFFAVRPEGSVSTLKIQRTERGDSAVYLCASSLNGGLRNEQFFGPGTRLTVL.

Concerning this clonotype: A read error may be the cause here, since a much bigger clone is one base away. The chain has TRBV20-1 and TRBJ2-7; D remains ambiguous. Trimming stripped 3 bases from V and 3 bases from J, with 15 bases between. CDR3 length equals 14 residues. Looked up from germline, CDR1 is DFQATT and CDR2 is SNEGSKA (reference sequence). The CDR3 loop is CSASLLRTNYEQYF. DNA for the CDR3: TGCAGTGCTAGTTTGTTAAGAACCAACTACGAGCAGTACTTC.

This clonotype was seen ten or more times. The V call is TRBV5-1, the J call TRBJ2-3; 8 positions agree with TRBD2. The germline gives CDR1 SGHRS, CDR2 YFSETQ. With V trimmed by 3 bases and J by 5 bases, 8 bases remained unmatched. The CDR3 spans 15 residues. The CDR3 loop reads CASSSSAGEGDTQYF. DNA for the CDR3: TGCGCCAGCAGCTCTTCAGCGGGAGAGGGAGATACGCAGTATTTT. Looking up the rest from reference TRBV5-1 and TRBJ2-3 gives the full variable domain: KAGVTQTPRYLIKTRGQQVTLSCSPISGHRSVSWYQQTPGQGLQFLFEYFSETQRNKGNFPGRFSGRQFSNSRSEMNVSTLELGDSALYLCASSSSAGEGDTQYFGPGTRLTVL.

This clonotype was recorded at least ten times. This chain connects TRBV5-1 to TRBJ2-1; 7 positions match TRBD2. The germline V gene encodes CDR1 SGHRS and CDR2 YFSETQ. After removal of 4 bases from V and 7 bases from J, the junction contained 8 bases not matched to a gene. The CDR3 loop spans 14 amino acids. The CDR3 region has the DNA TGCGCCAGCAGCCTCCAGACTAGCAGTAATGAGCAGTTCTTC. Amino acids: CASSLQTSSNEQFF.

This clonotype was detected ten times or more. This chain links TRBV7-2 with TRBJ2-3, with D perhaps matching TRBD2 (6 bases). The CDR3 sequence is 16 residues long. Germline CDR1 reads SGHTA; CDR2 reads FQGNSA. The V gene lost 4 bases and the J gene lost 0 bases, with 14 bases spanning the gap. The CDR3 DNA sequence: TGTGCCAGCAGCTCTGCCGGGACTTCTAGCACAGATACGCAGTATTTT. It specifies CASSSAGTSSTDTQYF.

There are many counts of this clonotype. For the CDR3, the DNA is TGTGCCAGCAGCTCCCCCGGGCTGGGTTCAGATACGCAGTATTTT. Translation: CASSSPGLGSDTQYF. The chain has TRBV11-2 and TRBJ2-3; D remains ambiguous. The CDR3 length is 15 residues. The V and J ends lost 4 bases and 4 bases respectively, with 15 bases between them. Per germline, CDR1 SGHAT and CDR2 FQNNGV.

This clonotype was seen ten or more times. The chain recombines TRBV7-9 with TRBJ2-7, with 8 bases that match TRBD2. The V segment lost 4 bases and the J segment 2 bases; nucleotides outside the gene matches: 13. CDR1 SEHNR and CDR2 FQNEAQ come from the germline V gene (reference sequence). CDR3 length equals 17 residues. CDR3 coding DNA: TGTGCCAGCAGCTCCGGTCCTTTAGCGGGGCGAGCCTACGAGCAGTACTTC. Protein product: CASSSGPLAGRAYEQYF.

This clonotype was seen many times. The junction does not match germline at one end; this may be a read error. The rearrangement joins TRBV3-1 to TRBJ2-5; 9 bases fit TRBD1. This CDR3 comprises 16 residues. Germline-derived CDR1 and CDR2 are LGHDT and YNNKEL (reference sequence). The DNA for the CDR3 is TGTGCCAGCAGCCAAGGGCCGGGACAGGGTGGAGAGTCCCAGTACTTC. Its protein product is CASSQGPGQGGESQYF.

The sample holds a few counts of this clonotype. The chain recombines TRBV20-1 with TRBJ1-5, with 9 bases that match TRBD1. The ends lost 3 bases at V and 6 bases at J; junction bases unmatched: 18. From germline, CDR1 is DFQATT and CDR2 SNEGSKA (reference sequence). The CDR3 runs 18 residues. Here the CDR3 reads CSASKSGQGSIHGQPQHF. For the CDR3, the DNA is TGCAGTGCTAGCAAGAGCGGACAGGGGTCGATTCATGGTCAGCCCCAGCATTTT.

For this clonotype: This may be a read error: a much more frequent sequence differs by one nucleotide. V usage is TRBV5-1 and J usage is TRBJ2-3, with D possibly being TRBD2 (6 bases). The length of the CDR3 is 16 residues. The V gene's germline CDR1 is SGHRS and CDR2 YFSETQ. The ends were cut back, 3 bases at V and 0 bases at J, with 14 bases in the middle. CDR3: CASSSELAASTDTQYF. The CDR3 DNA reads TGCGCCAGCAGCTCCGAACTAGCTGCTAGCACAGATACGCAGTATTTT.

The chain carries TRBV4-1 and TRBJ1-2; 9 bases align to TRBD1. Germline CDR1 reads MGHRA; CDR2 reads YSYEKL. The CDR3 extends over 14 amino acids. V lost 3 bases, J lost 7 bases, and 6 bases stayed unmatched. CDR3 region: CASSQRTGAVGYTF. CDR3 sequence (DNA): TGCGCCAGCAGCCAGCGGACAGGGGCAGTTGGCTACACCTTC.